The 17 T cell receptor beta chains reported below all come from one sample, sequenced in a study of blood T cell repertoires in COVID-19. Here immunoSEQ multiplex PCR was the method, and the copy in TCRdb shows in-frame clones only, minus some. The sample lists over 200,000 clones; more than 75% were seen once. Sequences were obtained from peripheral blood. These receptors were collected from a woman in her twenties or thirties who had recovered from COVID-19.

The chain combines TRBV12-5 with TRBJ2-3, with 14 bases lining up with TRBD2. V lost 6 bases, J lost 1 base, and 9 bases stayed unmatched. From germline, CDR1 is LGHNT and CDR2 FRNRAP. The CDR3 covers 18 residues. The CDR3 reads CASGPGTSGGFGTDTQYF. In DNA, the CDR3 is TGTGCTAGTGGACCCGGGACTAGCGGGGGCTTTGGCACAGATACGCAGTATTTT.

The V call is TRBV19, the J call TRBJ2-6; D is possibly TRBD2 (5 bases). Trimming took 8 bases from V and 3 from J, leaving 11 bases between them. Germline V gene lookup returns CDR1 LNHDA and CDR2 SQIVND (reference sequence). CDR3 length: 14 amino acids. CDR3 protein: CASSRVDGANVLTF. CDR3 in DNA: TGTGCCAGTTCGAGGGTAGATGGGGCCAACGTCCTGACTTTC. Together with reference TRBV19 and TRBJ2-6, the CDR3 gives the full variable domain: DGGITQSPKYLFRKEGQNVTLSCEQNLNHDAMYWYRQDPGQGLRLIYYSQIVNDFQKGDIAEGYSVSREKKESFPLTVTSAQKNPTAFYLCASSRVDGANVLTFGAGSRLTVL.

The chain joins TRBV4-1 to TRBJ2-2; D is perhaps TRBD1 (5 bases). The length of the CDR3 is 14 residues. V lost 3 bases, J lost 2 bases, and 7 bases lay in between. Looked up from germline, CDR1 is MGHRA and CDR2 is YSYEKL. CDR3 sequence (DNA): TGCGCCAGCAGCCATGGACAAAACACCGGGGAGCTGTTTTTT. Its translation: CASSHGQNTGELFF.

The rearrangement uses TRBV9 and TRBJ2-7, with 10 bases fitting TRBD2. Trimming removed 0 bases from V and 4 bases from J; junction bases left unmatched: 4. The CDR3 is 15 amino acids. From germline, CDR1 is SGDLS and CDR2 YYNGEE. CDR3 loop: CASSVDPLAGYEQYF. The DNA of the CDR3 is TGTGCCAGCAGCGTAGATCCACTAGCGGGGTACGAGCAGTACTTC.

J is TRBJ2-1 and V is TRBV6-6, with a weak D call TRBD1 (6 bases). Germline V gives CDR1 MNHNY, CDR2 SVGAGI (reference sequence). The CDR3 length is 16 residues. V lost 3 bases, J lost 4 bases, and 16 bases lay in between. DNA of the CDR3: TGTGCCAGCAGTTATACCGGACAGCGAGATTACAATGAGCAGTTCTTC. This translates into CASSYTGQRDYNEQFF.

The sample holds a few counts of this clone. The J gene is TRBJ2-7, the V gene TRBV19; TRBD1 matches at 7 bases. The CDR3 is 12 amino acids. CDR1 and CDR2 from the germline V gene are LNHDA and SQIVND (reference sequence). The trim removed 9 bases at V and 8 bases at J, leaving 10 bases unmatched. The CDR3 bases are TGTGCCAGGGTCTTAAACAGGGGTAAGCAGTACTTC. This gives the protein CARVLNRGKQYF.

The V and J genes are TRBV7-3 and TRBJ2-3, with 7 bases aligning to TRBD2. After removal of 5 bases from V and 4 bases from J, the junction contained 6 bases not matched to a gene. From germline, CDR1 is SGHTA and CDR2 FQGTGA. The CDR3 spans 14 residues. In DNA form, the CDR3 reads TGTGCCAGCAGCACCGGGGGAGGGTCAGATACGCAGTATTTT. This gives the protein CASSTGGGSDTQYF.

The chain uses TRBV3-1 (or the pseudogene TRBV3-2) and TRBJ1-2, with 7 bases fitting TRBD1. Germline CDR1 is LGHDT and CDR2 is YNNKEL (reference sequence). Trimming at V came to 4 bases and at J to 7 bases, leaving 9 bases not matched to a gene. CDR3 size: 14 residues. Here the CDR3 reads CASSPLEGARGYTF. The CDR3 DNA reads as TGTGCCAGCAGCCCGCTCGAGGGGGCGCGTGGCTACACCTTC.

J is TRBJ2-3 and V is TRBV6-5, with D possibly being TRBD1 (6 bases). Germline-derived CDR1 and CDR2 are MNHEY and SVGAGI. There are 16 residues in the CDR3. V lost 2 bases, J lost 2 bases, and 14 bases lay in between. As DNA, the CDR3 is TGTGCCAGCAGTTACAGACAGGACGACTTCACAGATACGCAGTATTTT. As protein: CASSYRQDDFTDTQYF.

The gene calls are TRBV6-5 and TRBJ2-3, with D tentatively TRBD2 (6 bases). This CDR3 contains 15 residues. V lost 2 bases to trimming and J lost 4 bases, with 13 bases between them. The germline V gene encodes CDR1 MNHEY and CDR2 SVGAGI. CDR3 sequence (DNA): TGTGCCAGCAGTTACGTTGCCGCGGGGCCAGATACGCAGTATTTT. Protein sequence: CASSYVAAGPDTQYF.

The CDR3 region has the DNA TGTGCCAGCAGCCCGACAGGGGCGCGGGGAACTGAAGCTTTCTTT. Protein product: CASSPTGARGTEAFF. J is TRBJ1-1 and V is TRBV7-6, with 8 bases lining up with TRBD1. Germline CDR1 reads SGHVS; CDR2 reads FNYEAQ. Trimming took 5 bases from V and 5 from J; bases not matched to a gene: 10. The CDR3 has 15 amino acids.

The rearrangement links TRBV10-3 to TRBJ2-7; 9 bases are a match to TRBD1. The V segment lost 3 bases and the J segment 5 bases; nucleotides outside the gene matches: 2. The CDR3 is made up of 13 amino acids. Looked up from germline, CDR1 is ENHRY and CDR2 is SYGVKD. CDR3 protein: CAISEGQGNEQYF. CDR3 nucleotides: TGTGCCATCAGTGAAGGACAGGGGAACGAGCAGTACTTC.

The J gene is TRBJ2-1, the V gene TRBV5-1, with TRBD2 matching over 7 bases. Per germline, CDR1 SGHRS and CDR2 YFSETQ. Losses at the gene ends were 4 bases for V and 5 bases for J; bases not matched to a gene: 0. This CDR3 has 12 amino acids. The CDR3 loop reads CASSRGDNEQFF. In DNA form, the CDR3 reads TGCGCCAGCAGCCGGGGGGACAATGAGCAGTTCTTC.

The chain has TRBV7-2 and TRBJ2-1, with TRBD2 matching 9 bases. CDR1 is SGHTA and CDR2 is FQGNSA in the germline V gene. Trimming at V came to 5 bases and at J to 3 bases, leaving 5 bases not matched to a gene. This CDR3 region has 15 residues. The CDR3 nucleotides read TGTGCCAGCAGCCCTCGGACTAGCGACTACAATGAGCAGTTCTTC. It specifies CASSPRTSDYNEQFF.

This chain joins TRBV5-1 and TRBJ2-7, with TRBD1 identical over 11 bases. The CDR3 sequence is 14 residues long. V dropped 0 bases and J dropped 6; count of bases not matched to a gene: 2. The germline V gene has CDR1 SGHRS and CDR2 YFSETQ. The CDR3: CASSLAGQGAEQYF. The CDR3 DNA reads as TGCGCCAGCAGCTTGGCCGGACAGGGGGCCGAGCAGTACTTC. The whole variable domain, remainder taken from reference TRBV5-1 and TRBJ2-7, is KAGVTQTPRYLIKTRGQQVTLSCSPISGHRSVSWYQQTPGQGLQFLFEYFSETQRNKGNFPGRFSGRQFSNSRSEMNVSTLELGDSALYLCASSLAGQGAEQYFGPGTRLTVT.

The gene calls are TRBV4-2 and TRBJ1-5; 8 positions match TRBD1. V was clipped by 1 base and J by 0 bases; unmatched bases: 20. The CDR3 runs to 22 residues. Looked up from germline, CDR1 is LGHNA and CDR2 is YNFKEQ. The CDR3 loop reads CASSQGGTGFTTSHFSNQPQHF. CDR3 coding DNA: TGTGCCAGCAGCCAAGGTGGGACAGGCTTTACGACTTCCCATTTTAGCAATCAGCCCCAGCATTTT.

The chain couples TRBV6-1 to TRBJ2-7, with 7 bases matching TRBD1. The V gene's germline CDR1 is MNHNS and CDR2 SASEGT. Trimming took 3 bases from V and 2 from J; bases not matched to a gene: 7. The length of the CDR3 is 15 residues. CDR3 nucleotide sequence: TGTGCCAGCAGTGACCTGGGACAGCCAACCTACGAGCAGTACTTC. This translates into CASSDLGQPTYEQYF.